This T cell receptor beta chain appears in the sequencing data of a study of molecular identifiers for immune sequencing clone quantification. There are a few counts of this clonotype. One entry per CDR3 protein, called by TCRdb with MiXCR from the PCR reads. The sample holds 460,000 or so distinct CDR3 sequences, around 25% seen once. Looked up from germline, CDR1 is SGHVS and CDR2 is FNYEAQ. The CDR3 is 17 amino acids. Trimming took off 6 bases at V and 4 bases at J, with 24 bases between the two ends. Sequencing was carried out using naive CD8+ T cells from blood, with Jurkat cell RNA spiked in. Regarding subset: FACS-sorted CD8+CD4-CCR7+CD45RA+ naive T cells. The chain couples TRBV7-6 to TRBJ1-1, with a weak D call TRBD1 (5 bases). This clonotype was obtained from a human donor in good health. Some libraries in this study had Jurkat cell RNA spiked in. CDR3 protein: CASRPYLGGAEGTEAFF. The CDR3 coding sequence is TGTGCCAGCAGACCTTACTTGGGAGGGGCCGAGGGCACTGAAGCTTTCTTT. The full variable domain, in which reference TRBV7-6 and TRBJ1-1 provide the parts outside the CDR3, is GAGVSQSPRYKVTKRGQDVALRCDPISGHVSLYWYRQALGQGPEFLTYFNYEAQQDKSGLPNDRFSAERPEGSISTLTIQRTEQRDSAMYRCASRPYLGGAEGTEAFFGQGTRLTVV.